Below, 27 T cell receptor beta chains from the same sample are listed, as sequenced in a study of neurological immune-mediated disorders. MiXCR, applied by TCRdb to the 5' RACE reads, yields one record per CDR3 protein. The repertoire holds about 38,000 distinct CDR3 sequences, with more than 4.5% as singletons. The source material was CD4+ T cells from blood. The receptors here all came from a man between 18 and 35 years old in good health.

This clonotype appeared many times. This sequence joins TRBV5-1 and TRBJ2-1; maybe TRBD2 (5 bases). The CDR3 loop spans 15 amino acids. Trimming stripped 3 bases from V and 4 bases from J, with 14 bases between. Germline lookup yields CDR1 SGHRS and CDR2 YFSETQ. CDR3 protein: CASSYSGESYNEQFF. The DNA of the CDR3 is TGCGCCAGCAGCTACTCCGGGGAGTCTTACAATGAGCAGTTCTTC.

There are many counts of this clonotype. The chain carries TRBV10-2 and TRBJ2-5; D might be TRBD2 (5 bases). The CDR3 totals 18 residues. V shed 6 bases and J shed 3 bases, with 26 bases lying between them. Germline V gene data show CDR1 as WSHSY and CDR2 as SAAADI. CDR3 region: CASSVAGGRDPGKETQYF. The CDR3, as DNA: TGCGCCAGCAGCGTGGCGGGTGGCCGAGATCCGGGCAAAGAGACCCAGTACTTC.

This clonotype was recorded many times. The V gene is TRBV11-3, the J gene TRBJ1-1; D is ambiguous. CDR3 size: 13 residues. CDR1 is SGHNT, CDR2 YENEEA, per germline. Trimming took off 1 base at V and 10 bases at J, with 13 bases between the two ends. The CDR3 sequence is CASSLGEGGLAFF. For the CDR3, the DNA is TGTGCCAGCAGCTTAGGTGAAGGCGGATTAGCTTTCTTT.

The CDR3 here is CATSSREGSYSPLHF. The CDR3 DNA follows: TGTGCCACCAGCAGTCGAGAAGGCTCATATTCACCCCTCCACTTT. The V gene is TRBV15, the J gene TRBJ1-6, with unresolved D. This CDR3 is built from 15 residues. V was clipped by 3 bases and J by 8 bases, with 14 bases between them. Germline CDR1 reads LNHNV; CDR2 reads YYDKDF (reference sequence).

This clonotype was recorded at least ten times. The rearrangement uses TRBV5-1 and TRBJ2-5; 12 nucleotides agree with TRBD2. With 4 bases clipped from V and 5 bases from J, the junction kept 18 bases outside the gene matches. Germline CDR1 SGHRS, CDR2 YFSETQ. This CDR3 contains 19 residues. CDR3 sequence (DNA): TGCGCCAGCAGCCCTCGACCCTCTAGCGGGGGGGCGGGAGGCGAGACCCAGTACTTC. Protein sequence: CASSPRPSSGGAGGETQYF.

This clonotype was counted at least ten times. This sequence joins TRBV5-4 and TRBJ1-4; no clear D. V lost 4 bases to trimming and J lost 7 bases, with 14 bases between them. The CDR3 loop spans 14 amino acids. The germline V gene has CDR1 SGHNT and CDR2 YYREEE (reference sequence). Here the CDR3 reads CASSTGRVVEKLFF. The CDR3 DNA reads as TGTGCCAGCAGCACCGGGAGGGTCGTTGAAAAACTGTTTTTT.

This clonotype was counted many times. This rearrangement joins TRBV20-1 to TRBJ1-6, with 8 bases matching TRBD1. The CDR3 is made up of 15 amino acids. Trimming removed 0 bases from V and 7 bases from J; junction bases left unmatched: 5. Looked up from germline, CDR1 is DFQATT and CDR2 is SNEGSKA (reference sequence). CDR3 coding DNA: TGCAGTGCTAGAGACAGGGGGCGCGGGAATTCACCCCTCCACTTT. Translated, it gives CSARDRGRGNSPLHF.

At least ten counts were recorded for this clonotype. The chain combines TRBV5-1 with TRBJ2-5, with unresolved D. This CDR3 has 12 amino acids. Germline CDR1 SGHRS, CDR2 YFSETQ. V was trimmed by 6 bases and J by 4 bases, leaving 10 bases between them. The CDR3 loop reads CASKTNGETQYF. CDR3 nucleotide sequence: TGCGCCAGCAAAACGAACGGAGAGACCCAGTACTTC.

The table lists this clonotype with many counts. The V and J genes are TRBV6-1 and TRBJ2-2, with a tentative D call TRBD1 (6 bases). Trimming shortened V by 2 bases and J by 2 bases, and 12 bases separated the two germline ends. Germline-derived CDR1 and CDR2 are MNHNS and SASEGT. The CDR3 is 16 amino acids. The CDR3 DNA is TGTGCCAGCAGTGAACTCAGGGGTCTTAACACCGGGGAGCTGTTTTTT. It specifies CASSELRGLNTGELFF.

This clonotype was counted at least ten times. The CDR3 region is CASSPPARGQVEQYF. The CDR3 coding sequence is TGTGCCAGCTCACCACCGGCCAGGGGGCAGGTCGAGCAGTACTTC. The rearrangement links TRBV18 to TRBJ2-7; 8 nucleotides align to TRBD1. The V and J ends lost 0 bases and 6 bases, in that order; junction bases with no gene match: 7. The CDR3 is 15 residues long. CDR1 and CDR2 from the germline V gene are KGHSH and LQKENI.

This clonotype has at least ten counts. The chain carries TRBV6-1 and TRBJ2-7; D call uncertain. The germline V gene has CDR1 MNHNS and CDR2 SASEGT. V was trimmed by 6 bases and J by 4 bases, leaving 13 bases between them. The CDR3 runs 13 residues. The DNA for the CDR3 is TGTGCCAGCAGCGGACCCTTCGATTACGAGCAGTACTTC. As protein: CASSGPFDYEQYF.

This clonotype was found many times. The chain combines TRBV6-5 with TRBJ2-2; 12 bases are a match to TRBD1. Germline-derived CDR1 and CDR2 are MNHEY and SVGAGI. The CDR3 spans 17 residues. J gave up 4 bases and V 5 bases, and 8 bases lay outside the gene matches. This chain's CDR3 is CASSLGVGQGATGELFF. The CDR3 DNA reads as TGTGCCAGCAGTCTAGGTGTGGGACAGGGGGCCACCGGGGAGCTGTTTTTT.

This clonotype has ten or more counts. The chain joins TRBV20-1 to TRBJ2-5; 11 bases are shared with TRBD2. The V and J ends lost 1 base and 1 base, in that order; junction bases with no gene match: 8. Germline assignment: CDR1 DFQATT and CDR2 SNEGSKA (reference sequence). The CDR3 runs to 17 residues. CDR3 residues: CSARVGVAGGVQETQYF. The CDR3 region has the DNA TGCAGTGCTAGAGTGGGGGTAGCGGGGGGGGTCCAAGAGACCCAGTACTTC.

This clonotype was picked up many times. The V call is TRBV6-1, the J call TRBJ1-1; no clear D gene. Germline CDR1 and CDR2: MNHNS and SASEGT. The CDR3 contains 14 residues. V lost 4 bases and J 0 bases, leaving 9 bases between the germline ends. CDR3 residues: CASSVGIMNTEAFF. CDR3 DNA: TGTGCCAGCAGTGTGGGGATCATGAACACTGAAGCTTTCTTT.

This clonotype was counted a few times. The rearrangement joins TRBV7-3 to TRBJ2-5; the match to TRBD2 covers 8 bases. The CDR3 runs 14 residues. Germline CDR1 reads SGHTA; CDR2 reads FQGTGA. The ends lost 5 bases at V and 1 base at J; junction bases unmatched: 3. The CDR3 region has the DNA TGTGCCAGCAGCGAAAGCGGGGGCCAAGAGACCCAGTACTTC. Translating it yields CASSESGGQETQYF.

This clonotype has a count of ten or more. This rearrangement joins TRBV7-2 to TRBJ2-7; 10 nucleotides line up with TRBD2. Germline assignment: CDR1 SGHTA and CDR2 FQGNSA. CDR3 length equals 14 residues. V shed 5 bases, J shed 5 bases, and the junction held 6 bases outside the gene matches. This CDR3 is CASSPTSGANEQYF. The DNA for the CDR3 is TGTGCCAGCAGCCCAACTAGCGGGGCTAACGAGCAGTACTTC.

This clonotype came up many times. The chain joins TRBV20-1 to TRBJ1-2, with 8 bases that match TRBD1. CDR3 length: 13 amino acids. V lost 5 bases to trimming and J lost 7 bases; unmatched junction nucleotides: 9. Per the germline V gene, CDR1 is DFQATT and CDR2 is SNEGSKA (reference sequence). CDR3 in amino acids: CSASDRESLGYTF. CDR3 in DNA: TGCAGTGCTTCGGACAGGGAATCTCTTGGCTACACCTTC.

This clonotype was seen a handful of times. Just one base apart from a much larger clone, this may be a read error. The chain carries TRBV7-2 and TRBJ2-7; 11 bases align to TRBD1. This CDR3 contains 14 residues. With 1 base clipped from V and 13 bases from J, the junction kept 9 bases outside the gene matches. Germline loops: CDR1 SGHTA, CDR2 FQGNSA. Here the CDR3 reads CASSLGVGQGVSYF. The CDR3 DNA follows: TGTGCCAGCAGCTTAGGCGTGGGACAGGGGGTCTCTTACTTC.

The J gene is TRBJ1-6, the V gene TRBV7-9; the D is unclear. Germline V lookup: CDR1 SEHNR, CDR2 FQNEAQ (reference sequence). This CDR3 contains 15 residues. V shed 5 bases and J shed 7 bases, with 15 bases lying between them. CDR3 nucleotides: TGTGCCAGCAGCCAAGAGAGAATCGTAAATTCACCCCTCCACTTT. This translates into CASSQERIVNSPLHF. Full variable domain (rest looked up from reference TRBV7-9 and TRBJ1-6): DTGVSQNPRHKITKRGQNVTFRCDPISEHNRLYWYRQTLGQGPEFLTYFQNEAQLEKSRLLSDRFSAERPKGSFSTLEIQRTEQGDSAMYLCASSQERIVNSPLHFGNGTRLTVT.

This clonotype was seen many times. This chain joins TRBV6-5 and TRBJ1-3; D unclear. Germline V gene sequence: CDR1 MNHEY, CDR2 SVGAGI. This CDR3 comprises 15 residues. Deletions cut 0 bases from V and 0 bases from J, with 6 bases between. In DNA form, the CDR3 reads TGTGCCAGCAGTTACTCCCCTTACTCTGGAAACACCATATATTTT. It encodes CASSYSPYSGNTIYF.

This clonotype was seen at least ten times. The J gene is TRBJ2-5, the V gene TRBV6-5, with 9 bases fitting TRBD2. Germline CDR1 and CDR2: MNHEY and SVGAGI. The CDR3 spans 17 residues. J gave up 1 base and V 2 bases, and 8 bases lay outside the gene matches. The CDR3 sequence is CASSYGIAGDSQETQYF. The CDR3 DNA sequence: TGTGCCAGCAGTTACGGAATAGCGGGGGACAGCCAAGAGACCCAGTACTTC.

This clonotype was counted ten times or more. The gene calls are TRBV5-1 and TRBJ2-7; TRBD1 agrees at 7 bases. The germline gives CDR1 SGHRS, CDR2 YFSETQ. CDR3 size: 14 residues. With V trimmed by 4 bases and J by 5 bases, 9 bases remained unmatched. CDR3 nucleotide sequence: TGCGCCAGCAGCGGAACGACAGGGTATGACGAGCAGTACTTC. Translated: CASSGTTGYDEQYF.

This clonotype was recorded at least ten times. The CDR3 loop is CASSGGQGNTIYF. CDR3 in DNA: TGTGCCAGCAGCGGGGGACAGGGAAACACCATATATTTT. The chain combines TRBV7-8 with TRBJ1-3; 7 bases line up with TRBD1. After removal of 5 bases from V and 4 bases from J, the junction contained 2 bases not matched to a gene. The V gene's germline CDR1 is SGHVS and CDR2 FQNEAQ. The CDR3 has 13 amino acids.

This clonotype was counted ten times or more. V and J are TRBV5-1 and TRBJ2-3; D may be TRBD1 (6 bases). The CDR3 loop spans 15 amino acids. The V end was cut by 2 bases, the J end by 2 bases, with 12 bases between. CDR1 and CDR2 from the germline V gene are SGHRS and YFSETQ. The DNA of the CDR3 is TGCGCCAGCAGCTTACAGGGAAGCTTCACAGATACGCAGTATTTT. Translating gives CASSLQGSFTDTQYF.

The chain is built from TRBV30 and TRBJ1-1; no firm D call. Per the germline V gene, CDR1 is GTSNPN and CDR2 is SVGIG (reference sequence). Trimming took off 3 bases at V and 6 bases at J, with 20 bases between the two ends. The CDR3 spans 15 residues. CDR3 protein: CAWRANAVSVAEAFF. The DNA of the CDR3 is TGTGCCTGGAGGGCTAACGCAGTATCCGTGGCTGAAGCTTTCTTT.

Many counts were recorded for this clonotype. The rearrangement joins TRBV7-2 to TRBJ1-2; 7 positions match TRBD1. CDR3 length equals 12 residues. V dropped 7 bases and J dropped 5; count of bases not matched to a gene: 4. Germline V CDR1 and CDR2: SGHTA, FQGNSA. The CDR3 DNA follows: TGTGCCAGCACCTTGACAGGGTATGGCTACACCTTC. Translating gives CASTLTGYGYTF.

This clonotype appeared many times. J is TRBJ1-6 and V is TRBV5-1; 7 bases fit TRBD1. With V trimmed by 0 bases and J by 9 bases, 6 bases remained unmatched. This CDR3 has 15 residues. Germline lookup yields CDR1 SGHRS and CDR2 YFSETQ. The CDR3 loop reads CASSLVEGAISPLHF. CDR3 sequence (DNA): TGCGCCAGCAGCTTGGTAGAGGGGGCGATTTCACCCCTCCACTTT. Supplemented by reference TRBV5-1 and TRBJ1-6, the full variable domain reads KAGVTQTPRYLIKTRGQQVTLSCSPISGHRSVSWYQQTPGQGLQFLFEYFSETQRNKGNFPGRFSGRQFSNSRSEMNVSTLELGDSALYLCASSLVEGAISPLHFGNGTRLTVT.